A selection of T cell receptor beta chains follows, all from one sample in a study of blood T cell repertoires in COVID-19. Sequenced by immunoSEQ multiplex PCR; TCRdb stores in-frame clones only, minus some. The sample holds 250,000 or so clones, around 90% seen once. The material sequenced was PBMCs or T cells enriched from blood (not recorded which). These receptors all come from a woman in her 30s who had been exposed to COVID-19. The CDR3 runs from the conserved cysteine through the conserved F or W. D genes are given only for firm matches. Only part of the rows carry a size: once, few, many, or a class if the clone is expanded.

V,D,size,length,J,DNA,CDR3
TRBV2,NA,NA,14,TRBJ1-4,TGTGCCAGCAGAACCGGGGAGGGGGGTGAAAAACTGTTTTTT,CASRTGEGGEKLFF
TRBV7-3,NA,few,14,TRBJ1-6,TGTGCCAGCAGCTTAGGGGGGTCTGGTTCACCCCTCCACTTT,CASSLGGSGSPLHF
TRBV7-9,NA,once,17,TRBJ2-2,TGTGCCAGCAGCCCGACGTTGGGGAGAGGAAACACCGGGGAGCTGTTTTTT,CASSPTLGRGNTGELFF
TRBV30,NA,few,13,TRBJ1-1,TGTGCCTGGAGGGGGAGAGGAAACACTGAAGCTTTCTTT,CAWRGRGNTEAFF
TRBV21-1,NA,NA,20,TRBJ1-4,TGTGCCAGCAGCCTACGGACAGGAGCGAAGCACCTTGCAACTAATGAAAAACTGTTTTTT,CASSLRTGAKHLATNEKLFF
TRBV25-1,TRBD2,NA,15,TRBJ2-5,TGTGCCAGCAGTGAACGACTAGCGGGTGGGGAGACCCAGTACTTC,CASSERLAGGETQYF
TRBV3-1/TRBV3-2,NA,NA,13,TRBJ2-1,TGTGCCAGCAGCCAAGGTTGGGACACCGAGCAGTTCTTC,CASSQGWDTEQFF
TRBV15,NA,NA,15,TRBJ1-2,TGTGCCACCAGCAGAGGACAGCTAACTAACTATGGCTACACCTTC,CATSRGQLTNYGYTF
TRBV5-8,TRBD1,NA,14,TRBJ1-2,TGTGCCAGCAGCTTGGCTGGGACAGGGTGGGGCTACACCTTC,CASSLAGTGWGYTF
TRBV30,TRBD1,once,13,TRBJ1-2,TGTGCCTGGGGGACAGGGGGACTCTATGGCTACACCTTC,CAWGTGGLYGYTF
TRBV5-1,NA,NA,13,TRBJ1-1,TGCGCCAGCAGCTTGGTTTCGGGCACTGAAGCTTTCTTT,CASSLVSGTEAFF
TRBV6-5,NA,NA,16,TRBJ2-2,TGTGCCAGCAGTTACTCGATGGGGGGTAGCACCGGGGAGCTGTTTTTT,CASSYSMGGSTGELFF
TRBV3-1/TRBV3-2,TRBD2,NA,15,TRBJ2-1,TGTGCCAGCAGCGAAACTAGCGGGAACTACAATGAGCAGTTCTTC,CASSETSGNYNEQFF
TRBV13,NA,NA,14,TRBJ2-7,TGTGCCAGCAGCCCTCGGCTCCGGGGTTACGAGCAGTACTTC,CASSPRLRGYEQYF
TRBV29-1,NA,NA,11,TRBJ2-1,TGCAGCTACGAGGGTGGGAATGAGCAGTTCTTC,CSYEGGNEQFF
TRBV12-5,NA,NA,13,TRBJ2-7,TGTGCTAGTGGTTTGGGACTAGTCTACGAGCAGTACTTC,CASGLGLVYEQYF
TRBV4-1,NA,NA,13,TRBJ2-2,TGCGCCAGCAGTCTGACAGGCACCGGGGAGCTGTTTTTT,CASSLTGTGELFF
TRBV29-1,TRBD2,NA,17,TRBJ2-1,TGCAGCGTTGAGTCGCCGGGACTAGCGGGAAGGTTGAATGAGCAGTTCTTC,CSVESPGLAGRLNEQFF
TRBV4-1,TRBD1,NA,15,TRBJ1-5,TGCGCCAGCAAAAAAGACAGGGCGGGCAATCAGCCCCAGCATTTT,CASKKDRAGNQPQHF
TRBV19,TRBD2,NA,15,TRBJ2-1,TGTGCCAGTGGCCCAAGAGCGGGAGGTAACAATGAGCAGTTCTTC,CASGPRAGGNNEQFF
TRBV7-2,TRBD1,NA,14,TRBJ1-1,TGTGCCAGCAGCTTACAAGGGGGCAACACTGAAGCTTTCTTT,CASSLQGGNTEAFF
TRBV27,NA,NA,14,TRBJ2-7,TGTGCCAGCAGTTTGATAGGGGCTGAGTACGAGCAGTACTTC,CASSLIGAEYEQYF
TRBV25-1,TRBD2,NA,18,TRBJ2-5,TGTGCCAGCAGTCCGATGTGGGGACTAGCGGGAGGGGAAGAGACCCAGTACTTC,CASSPMWGLAGGEETQYF
TRBV18,NA,NA,14,TRBJ2-2,TGTGCCAGCTCACCATATCGTTACTCCGGGGAGCTGTTTTTT,CASSPYRYSGELFF
TRBV11-2,TRBD1,NA,16,TRBJ1-2,TGTGCCAGCAGCTTATCTTTTGGGACAGAGAACTATGGCTACACCTTC,CASSLSFGTENYGYTF
TRBV28,TRBD2,NA,17,TRBJ2-3,TGTGCCAGCAGTGGCCCTCGTGGGGGGAGGGGTGGAGATACGCAGTATTTT,CASSGPRGGRGGDTQYF
TRBV27,TRBD2,NA,14,TRBJ2-5,TGTGCCAGCTCCTCGCTAGCGGGAGGGGAGACCCAGTACTTC,CASSSLAGGETQYF
TRBV3-1/TRBV3-2,NA,NA,12,TRBJ1-2,TGTGCCAGCAGCCCGGGAGTCTATGGCTACACCTTC,CASSPGVYGYTF
TRBV6-5,TRBD1,NA,11,TRBJ1-2,TGTGCCAGCAGTTTCCGGGACAGAAGGCACTTC,CASSFRDRRHF
TRBV10-3,TRBD2,NA,15,TRBJ2-7,TGTGCCATTACGTCGGCTAGCGGGAGGGGCTACGAGCAGTACTTC,CAITSASGRGYEQYF
TRBV6-5,NA,NA,15,TRBJ2-5,TGTGCCAGCACCACTCCCCCGCGGGGCGGGGAGACCCAGTACTTC,CASTTPPRGGETQYF
TRBV19,NA,once,16,TRBJ1-5,TGTGCCAGTACCCTGGGGGCAGGGCCGCAGAGCCAGCCCCAGCATTTT,CASTLGAGPQSQPQHF
TRBV5-1,NA,NA,16,TRBJ1-4,TGCGCCAGCAGCTTGGGATGGGCCTCGGAAAATGAAAAACTGTTTTTT,CASSLGWASENEKLFF
TRBV29-1,NA,NA,12,TRBJ2-1,TGCAGCGTCCTCCCAGGGGTCAATGAGCAGTTCTTC,CSVLPGVNEQFF
TRBV10-3,NA,NA,13,TRBJ2-7,TGTGCCATCAGTGACATGCCAGCCTACGAGCAGTACTTC,CAISDMPAYEQYF
TRBV5-1,TRBD2,NA,16,TRBJ2-3,TGCGCCAGCAGCTTAGGCGCGGGAGGTTCCACAGATACGCAGTATTTT,CASSLGAGGSTDTQYF
TRBV11-2,NA,NA,17,TRBJ2-5,TGTGCCAGCAGCTTAGTGGGTGGGACGATGGAGGGGGAGACCCAGTACTTC,CASSLVGGTMEGETQYF
TRBV12-3/TRBV12-4,NA,NA,11,TRBJ1-1,TGTGCCAGCAGCCCGTCGGCTGAAGCTTTCTTT,CASSPSAEAFF
TRBV18,NA,NA,13,TRBJ1-1,TGTGCCAGCTCACCATGGGGCAGGACTGAAGCTTTCTTT,CASSPWGRTEAFF
TRBV10-3,NA,NA,13,TRBJ2-5,TGTGCCATCAGTGGCGGACAGCGGGAGACCCAGTACTTC,CAISGGQRETQYF
TRBV4-1,NA,NA,17,TRBJ2-5,TGCGCCAGCAGCCAAGATTGGGGCGGGGCGGGCCAAGAGACCCAGTACTTC,CASSQDWGGAGQETQYF
TRBV14,NA,NA,11,TRBJ2-7,TGTGCCAGCAGCTCGGTCTACGAGCAGTACTTC,CASSSVYEQYF
TRBV6-1,TRBD2,NA,17,TRBJ2-1,TGTGCCAGCAGTGAAGCTGGCGGGAGGGGGCGGGGGAATGAGCAGTTCTTC,CASSEAGGRGRGNEQFF
TRBV6-5,TRBD1,once,14,TRBJ1-5,TGTGCCAGTGACCGGACAGGGGCTTATCAGCCCCAGCATTTT,CASDRTGAYQPQHF
TRBV9,NA,NA,16,TRBJ2-5,TGTGCCAGCAGCGTCTCCACAGGGACCCCTCAAGAGACCCAGTACTTC,CASSVSTGTPQETQYF
TRBV4-1,TRBD1,NA,17,TRBJ1-1,TGCGCCAGCAGCCGAAGGGACAGCTTATTCATGAACACTGAAGCTTTCTTT,CASSRRDSLFMNTEAFF
TRBV2,TRBD2,NA,15,TRBJ2-1,TGTGCCAGCAGTGACCGGGCTAGCGGGTCTGATGAGCAGTTCTTC,CASSDRASGSDEQFF
TRBV7-6,TRBD2,NA,16,TRBJ2-3,TGTGCCAGCAGCCCCTTTTTGGCGGGAGGGTCAGATACGCAGTATTTT,CASSPFLAGGSDTQYF
TRBV19,NA,NA,13,TRBJ1-3,TGTGCCCCCGGGGGGGGATACGGAAACACCATATATTTT,CAPGGGYGNTIYF
TRBV7-9,NA,many,13,TRBJ2-3,TGTGCCAGCAGCCCGCCCTGGAGAGATACGCAGTATTTT,CASSPPWRDTQYF
TRBV15,NA,once,14,TRBJ1-1,TGTGCCACCAGCAGACCCCGAGGGTCAGTTGAAGCTTTCTTT,CATSRPRGSVEAFF
TRBV3-1/TRBV3-2,TRBD2,NA,14,TRBJ2-1,TGTGCCAGCAGCCGAGCGGGAGAAATGGATGAGCAGTTCTTC,CASSRAGEMDEQFF
TRBV28,NA,NA,15,TRBJ1-1,TGTGCCAGCAGTTTACCCGGGGGGAAGAACACTGAAGCTTTCTTT,CASSLPGGKNTEAFF